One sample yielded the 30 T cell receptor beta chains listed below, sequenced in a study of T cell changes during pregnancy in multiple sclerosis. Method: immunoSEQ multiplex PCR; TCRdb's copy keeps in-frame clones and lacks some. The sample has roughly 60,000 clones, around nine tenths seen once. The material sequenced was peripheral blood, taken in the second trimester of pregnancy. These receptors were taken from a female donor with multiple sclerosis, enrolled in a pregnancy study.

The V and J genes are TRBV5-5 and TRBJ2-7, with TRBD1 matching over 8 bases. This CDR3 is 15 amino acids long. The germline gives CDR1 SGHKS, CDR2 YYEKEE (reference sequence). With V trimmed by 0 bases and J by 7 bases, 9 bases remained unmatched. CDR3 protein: CASSLVQGAFGEQYF. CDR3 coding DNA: TGTGCCAGCAGCTTGGTCCAGGGGGCGTTTGGGGAGCAGTACTTC.

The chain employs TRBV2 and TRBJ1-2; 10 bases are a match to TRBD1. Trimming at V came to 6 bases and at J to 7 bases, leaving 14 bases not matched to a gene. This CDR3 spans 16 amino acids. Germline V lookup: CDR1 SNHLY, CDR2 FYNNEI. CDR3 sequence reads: CASSMRAGTGVSGYTF. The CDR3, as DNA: TGTGCCAGCAGCATGAGAGCCGGGACAGGGGTGTCTGGCTACACCTTC.

CDR3 loop: CASRSRDNAGYTF. Written as DNA, the CDR3 is TGTGCCAGCCGGTCCAGGGATAATGCTGGCTACACCTTC. The V and J genes are TRBV28 and TRBJ1-2, with a tentative D call TRBD1 (5 bases). The CDR3 is made up of 13 amino acids. In germline, CDR1 is MDHEN, CDR2 SYDVKM. Trimming removed 8 bases from V and 7 bases from J, with 17 bases in between.

CDR3 protein: CASSYVQGLNTEAFF. DNA of the CDR3: TGTGCCAGCAGTTACGTCCAGGGGTTGAACACTGAAGCTTTCTTT. The rearrangement uses TRBV6-5 and TRBJ1-1; D possibly corresponds to TRBD1 (6 bases). This CDR3 has 15 amino acids. V lost 2 bases, J lost 0 bases, and 10 bases lay in between. Germline assignment: CDR1 MNHEY and CDR2 SVGAGI.

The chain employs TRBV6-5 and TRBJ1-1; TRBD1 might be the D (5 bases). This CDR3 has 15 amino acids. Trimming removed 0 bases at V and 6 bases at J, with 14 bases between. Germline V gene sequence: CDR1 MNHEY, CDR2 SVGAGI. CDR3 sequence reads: CASSYSERGYAEAFF. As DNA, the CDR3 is TGTGCCAGCAGTTACTCGGAACGGGGGTACGCTGAAGCTTTCTTT.

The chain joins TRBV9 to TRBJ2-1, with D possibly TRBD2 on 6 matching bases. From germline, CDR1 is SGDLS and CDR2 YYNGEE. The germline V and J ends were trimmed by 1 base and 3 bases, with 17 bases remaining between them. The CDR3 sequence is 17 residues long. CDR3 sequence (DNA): TGTGCCAGCAGCGTACTCCAACGGTTCGGGGGCTACAATGAGCAGTTCTTC. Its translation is CASSVLQRFGGYNEQFF.

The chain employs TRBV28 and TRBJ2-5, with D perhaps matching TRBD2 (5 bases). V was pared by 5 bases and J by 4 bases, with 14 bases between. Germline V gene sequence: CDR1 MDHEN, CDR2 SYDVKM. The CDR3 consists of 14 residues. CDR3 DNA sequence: TGTGCCAGCAGTCGGGAAGTACGGGCAGAGACCCAGTACTTC. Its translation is CASSREVRAETQYF.

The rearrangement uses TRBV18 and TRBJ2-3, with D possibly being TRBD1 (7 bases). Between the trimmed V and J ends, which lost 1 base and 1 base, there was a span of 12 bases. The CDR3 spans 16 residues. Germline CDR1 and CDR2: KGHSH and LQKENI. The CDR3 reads CASSPRLRGGTDTQYF. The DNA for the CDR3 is TGTGCCAGCTCACCACGTCTCAGGGGGGGCACAGATACGCAGTATTTT.

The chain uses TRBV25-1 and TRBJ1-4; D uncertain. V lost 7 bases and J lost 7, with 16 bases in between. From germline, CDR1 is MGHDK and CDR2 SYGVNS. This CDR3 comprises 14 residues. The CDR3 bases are TGTGCCAGCACCCGACCGTCTGGAGGTGAAAAACTGTTTTTT. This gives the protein CASTRPSGGEKLFF.

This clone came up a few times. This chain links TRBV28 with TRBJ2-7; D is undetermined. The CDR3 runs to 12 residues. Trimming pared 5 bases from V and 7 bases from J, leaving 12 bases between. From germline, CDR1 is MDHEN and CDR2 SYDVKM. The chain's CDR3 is CASSPLTSEQYF. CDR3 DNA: TGTGCCAGCAGTCCCCTTACTTCGGAGCAGTACTTC.

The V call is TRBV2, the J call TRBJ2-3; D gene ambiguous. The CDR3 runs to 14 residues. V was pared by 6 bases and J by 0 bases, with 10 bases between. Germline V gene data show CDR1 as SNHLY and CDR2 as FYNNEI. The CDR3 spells CASRYPVSTDTQYF. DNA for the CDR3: TGTGCCAGCAGATATCCGGTGAGCACAGATACGCAGTATTTT.

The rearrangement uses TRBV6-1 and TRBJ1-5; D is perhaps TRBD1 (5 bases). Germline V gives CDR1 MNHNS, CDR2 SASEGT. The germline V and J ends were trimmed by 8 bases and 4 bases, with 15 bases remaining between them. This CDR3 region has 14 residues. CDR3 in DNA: TGTGCCAGCTCCGTGCAGGGTGGAAATCAGCCCCAGCATTTT. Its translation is CASSVQGGNQPQHF.

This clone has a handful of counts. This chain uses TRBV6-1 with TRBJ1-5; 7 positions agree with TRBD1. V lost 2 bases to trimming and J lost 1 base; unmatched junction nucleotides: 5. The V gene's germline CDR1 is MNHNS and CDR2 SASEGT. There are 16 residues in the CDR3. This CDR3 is CASSENRGSSNQPQHF. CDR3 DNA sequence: TGTGCCAGCAGTGAAAACAGGGGATCGAGCAATCAGCCCCAGCATTTT.

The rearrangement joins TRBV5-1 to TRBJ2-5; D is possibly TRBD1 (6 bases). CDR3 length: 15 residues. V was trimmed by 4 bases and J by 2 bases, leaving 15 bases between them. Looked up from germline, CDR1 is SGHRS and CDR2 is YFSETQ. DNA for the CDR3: TGCGCCAGCAGCCCCGGAGATAGGGGGCAAGAGACCCAGTACTTC. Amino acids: CASSPGDRGQETQYF.

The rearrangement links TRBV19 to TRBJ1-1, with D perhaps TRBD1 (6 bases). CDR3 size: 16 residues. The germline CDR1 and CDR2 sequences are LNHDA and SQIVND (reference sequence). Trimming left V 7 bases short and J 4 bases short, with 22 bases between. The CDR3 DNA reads TGTGCCAGTATCTCCACCAAGACGGGGGGGGCCACTGAAGCTTTCTTT. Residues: CASISTKTGGATEAFF.

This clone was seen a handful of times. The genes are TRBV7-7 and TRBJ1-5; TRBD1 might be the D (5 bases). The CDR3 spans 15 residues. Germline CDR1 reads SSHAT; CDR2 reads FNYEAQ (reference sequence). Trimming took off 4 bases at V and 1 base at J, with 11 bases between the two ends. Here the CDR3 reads CASSSLKGSNQPQHF. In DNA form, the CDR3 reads TGTGCCAGCAGCTCATTAAAGGGGAGCAATCAGCCCCAGCATTTT.

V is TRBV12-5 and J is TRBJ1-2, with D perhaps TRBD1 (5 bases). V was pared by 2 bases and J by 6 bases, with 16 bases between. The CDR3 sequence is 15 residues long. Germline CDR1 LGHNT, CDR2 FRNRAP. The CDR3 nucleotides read TGTGCTAGTGGTTTGCCCGGCCAGGGCCCCCATGGCTACACCTTC. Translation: CASGLPGQGPHGYTF.

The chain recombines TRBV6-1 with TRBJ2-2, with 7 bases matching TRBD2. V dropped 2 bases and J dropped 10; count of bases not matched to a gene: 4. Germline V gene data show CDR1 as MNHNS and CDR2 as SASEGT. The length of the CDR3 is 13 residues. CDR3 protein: CASSETREQELFF. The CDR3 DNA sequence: TGTGCCAGCAGTGAAACGCGGGAGCAGGAGCTGTTTTTT.

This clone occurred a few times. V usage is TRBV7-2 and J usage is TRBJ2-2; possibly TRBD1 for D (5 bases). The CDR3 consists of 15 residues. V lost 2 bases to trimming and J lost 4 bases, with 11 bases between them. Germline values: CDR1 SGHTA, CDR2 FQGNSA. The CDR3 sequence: CASSLSRGATGELFF. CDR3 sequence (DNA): TGTGCCAGCAGCTTATCAAGGGGTGCCACCGGGGAGCTGTTTTTT.

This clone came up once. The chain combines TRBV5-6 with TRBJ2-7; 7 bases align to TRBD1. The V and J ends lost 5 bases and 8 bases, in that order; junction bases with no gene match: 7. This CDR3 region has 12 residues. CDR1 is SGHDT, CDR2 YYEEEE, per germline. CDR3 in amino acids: CASRANRGQQYF. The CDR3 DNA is TGTGCCAGCAGAGCTAACAGGGGTCAGCAGTACTTC.

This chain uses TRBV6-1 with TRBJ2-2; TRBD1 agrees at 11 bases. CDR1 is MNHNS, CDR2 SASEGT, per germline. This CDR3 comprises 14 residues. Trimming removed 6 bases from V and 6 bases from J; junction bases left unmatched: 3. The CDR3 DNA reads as TGTGCCAGCAGGTCGGGACAGGGGGCCGGGGAGCTGTTTTTT. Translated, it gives CASRSGQGAGELFF.

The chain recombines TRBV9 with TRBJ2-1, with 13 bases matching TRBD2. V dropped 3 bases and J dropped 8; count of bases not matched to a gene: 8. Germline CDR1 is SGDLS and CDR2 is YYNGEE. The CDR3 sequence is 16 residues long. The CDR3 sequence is CASSGAGTSGMDEQFF. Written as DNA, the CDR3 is TGTGCCAGCAGCGGGGCCGGGACTAGCGGGATGGATGAGCAGTTCTTC. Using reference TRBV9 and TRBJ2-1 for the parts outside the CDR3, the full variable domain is DSGVTQTPKHLITATGQRVTLRCSPRSGDLSVYWYQQSLDQGLQFLIQYYNGEERAKGNILERFSAQQFPDLHSELNLSSLELGDSALYFCASSGAGTSGMDEQFFGPGTRLTVL.

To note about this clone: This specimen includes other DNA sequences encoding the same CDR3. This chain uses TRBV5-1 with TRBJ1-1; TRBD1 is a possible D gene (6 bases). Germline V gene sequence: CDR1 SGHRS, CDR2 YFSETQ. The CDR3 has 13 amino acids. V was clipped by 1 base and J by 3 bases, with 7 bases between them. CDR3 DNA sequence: TGCGCCAGCAGCTTGTCAGGGGACACTGAAGCTTTCTTT. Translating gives CASSLSGDTEAFF.

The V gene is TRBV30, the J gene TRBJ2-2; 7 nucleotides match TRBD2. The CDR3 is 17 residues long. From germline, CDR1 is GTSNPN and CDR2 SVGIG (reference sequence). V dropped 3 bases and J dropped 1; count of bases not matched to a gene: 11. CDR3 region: CAWSPGTTVLNTGELFF. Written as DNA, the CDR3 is TGTGCCTGGAGCCCAGGGACTACCGTGTTGAACACCGGGGAGCTGTTTTTT. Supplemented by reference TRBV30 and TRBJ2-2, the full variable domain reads SQTIHQWPATLVQPVGSPLSLECTVEGTSNPNLYWYRQAAGRGLQLLFYSVGIGQISSEVPQNLSASRPQDRQFILSSKKLLLSDSGFYLCAWSPGTTVLNTGELFFGEGSRLTVL.

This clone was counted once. The CDR3 loop is CASSLGAGGETQYF. The CDR3 DNA reads TGTGCCAGCAGCCTCGGTGCGGGAGGAGAGACCCAGTACTTC. The chain joins TRBV7-3 to TRBJ2-5; the match to TRBD2 covers 8 bases. Germline V gene lookup returns CDR1 SGHTA and CDR2 FQGTGA. V lost 5 bases, J lost 4 bases, and 6 bases stayed unmatched. CDR3 length: 14 residues. The full variable domain, its missing parts supplied by reference TRBV7-3 and TRBJ2-5, is GAGVSQTPSNKVTEKGKYVELRCDPISGHTALYWYRQSLGQGPEFLIYFQGTGAADDSGLPNDRFFAVRPEGSVSTLKIQRTERGDSAVYLCASSLGAGGETQYFGPGTRLLVL.

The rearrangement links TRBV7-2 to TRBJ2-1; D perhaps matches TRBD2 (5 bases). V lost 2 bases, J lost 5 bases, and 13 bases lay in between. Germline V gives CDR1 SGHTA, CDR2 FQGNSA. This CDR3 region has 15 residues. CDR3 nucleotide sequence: TGTGCCAGCAGCTTATTCATGGGCGGGCACAATGAGCAGTTCTTC. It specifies CASSLFMGGHNEQFF.

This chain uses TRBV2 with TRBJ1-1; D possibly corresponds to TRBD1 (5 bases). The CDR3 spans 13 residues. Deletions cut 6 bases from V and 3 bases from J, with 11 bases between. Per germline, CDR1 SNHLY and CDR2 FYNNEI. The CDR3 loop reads CASSGGRDTEAFF. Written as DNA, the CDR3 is TGTGCCAGCAGCGGGGGGAGGGACACTGAAGCTTTCTTT.

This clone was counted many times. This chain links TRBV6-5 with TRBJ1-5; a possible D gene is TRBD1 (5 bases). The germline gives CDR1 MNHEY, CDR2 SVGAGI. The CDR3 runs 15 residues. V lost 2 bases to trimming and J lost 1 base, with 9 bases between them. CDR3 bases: TGTGCCAGCAGTTACGACGGGGGGAGCAATCAGCCCCAGCATTTT. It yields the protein CASSYDGGSNQPQHF.

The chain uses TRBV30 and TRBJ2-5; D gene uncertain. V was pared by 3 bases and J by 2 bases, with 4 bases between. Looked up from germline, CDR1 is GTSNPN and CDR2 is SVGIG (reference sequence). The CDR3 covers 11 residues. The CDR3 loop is CAWSHQETQYF. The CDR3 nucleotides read TGTGCCTGGAGCCATCAAGAGACCCAGTACTTC.

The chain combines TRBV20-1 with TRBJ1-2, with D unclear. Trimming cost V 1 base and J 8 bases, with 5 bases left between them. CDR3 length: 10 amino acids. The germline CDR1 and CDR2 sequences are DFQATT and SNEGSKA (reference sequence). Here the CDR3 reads CSARGEGYTF. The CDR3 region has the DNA TGCAGTGCTAGAGGGGAGGGCTACACCTTC.